The 10 T cell receptor beta chains presented below share a single source sample, sequenced in a study of shared T cell receptors in the human thymus. Sequencing was performed with immunoSEQ multiplex PCR; in TCRdb, only in-frame clones are kept and a portion is missing. Among more than 300,000 clones listed, 95% were seen once. Sequencing input: thymocytes. The receptors were sampled from a human donor.

The rearrangement joins TRBV4-3 to TRBJ1-4; TRBD1 matches 7 bases. CDR1 and CDR2 (germline): LGHNA, YSLEER. The CDR3 runs 14 residues. Unmatched junction bases numbered 11, after V lost 8 bases and J lost 8 bases. The CDR3 spells CASSRQGGKEKLFF. CDR3 nucleotide sequence: TGCGCCAGCTCCCGACAGGGAGGAAAGGAAAAACTGTTTTTT.

The chain joins TRBV5-1 to TRBJ2-5, with D tentatively TRBD1 or TRBD2 (5 bases each). With 5 bases removed from V and 5 bases from J, the gap between germline ends came to 7 bases. In germline, CDR1 is SGHRS, CDR2 YFSETQ. The CDR3 contains 11 residues. CDR3 DNA sequence: TGCGCCAGCAGGGGACGGGAGACCCAGTACTTC. As protein: CASRGRETQYF.

V is TRBV15 and J is TRBJ2-1, with TRBD2 as a possible D gene (5 bases). V dropped 3 bases and J dropped 4 bases, with 19 bases sitting between them. The V gene's germline CDR1 is LNHNV and CDR2 YYDKDF (reference sequence). The CDR3 length is 17 residues. This CDR3 is CATSSPKPTTQYNEQFF. In DNA form, the CDR3 reads TGTGCCACCAGCAGCCCGAAACCGACTACCCAGTACAATGAGCAGTTCTTC. The full variable domain, completed using reference TRBV15 and TRBJ2-1, is DAMVIQNPRYQVTQFGKPVTLSCSQTLNHNVMYWYQQKSSQAPKLLFHYYDKDFNNEADTPDNFQSRRPNTSFCFLDIRSPGLGDTAMYLCATSSPKPTTQYNEQFFGPGTRLTVL.

This clone was seen just once. The gene calls are TRBV4-2 and TRBJ2-7; the D gene is possibly TRBD2 (6 bases). This CDR3 is built from 16 residues. Germline values: CDR1 LGHNA, CDR2 YNFKEQ. With 4 bases removed from V and 0 bases from J, the gap between germline ends came to 16 bases. CDR3 in amino acids: CASSPGVRESSYEQYF. CDR3 bases: TGTGCCAGCAGCCCGGGAGTCAGGGAGAGCTCCTACGAGCAGTACTTC.

This chain links TRBV7-4 with TRBJ2-5, with TRBD1 matching 8 bases. The CDR3 consists of 15 residues. Germline CDR1 SGHVT, CDR2 SQSDAQ. J gave up 5 bases and V 5 bases, and 10 bases lay outside the gene matches. The CDR3 loop reads CASSTGTGPGETQYF. The CDR3 nucleotides are TGTGCCAGCAGCACGGGGACAGGTCCGGGCGAGACCCAGTACTTC.

This chain uses TRBV28 with TRBJ1-2, with D unresolved. The CDR3 is 14 residues long. The germline CDR1 and CDR2 sequences are MDHEN and SYDVKM. V dropped 2 bases and J dropped 7 bases, with 14 bases sitting between them. The CDR3 loop is CASSLKRGLGGYTF. The CDR3 coding sequence is TGTGCCAGCAGTTTAAAAAGAGGGCTGGGTGGCTACACCTTC.

The chain has TRBV27 and TRBJ2-7, with 7 bases lining up with TRBD2. CDR3 length: 16 residues. The J segment lost 7 bases and the V segment lost 4 bases, leaving 16 bases of the junction unmatched. Per the germline V gene, CDR1 is MNHEY and CDR2 is SMNVEV (reference sequence). The CDR3 sequence: CASSSPLREAKEEQYF. The CDR3 DNA reads as TGTGCCAGCAGTTCCCCCCTCCGGGAGGCGAAGGAAGAGCAGTACTTC.

The chain combines TRBV5-6 with TRBJ1-1; 8 bases match TRBD1. Germline V CDR1 and CDR2: SGHDT, YYEEEE. V lost 2 bases, J lost 5 bases, and 5 bases stayed unmatched. The CDR3 length is 14 residues. Here the CDR3 reads CASSLDRGVTEAFF. CDR3 bases: TGTGCCAGCAGCTTAGACAGGGGAGTGACTGAAGCTTTCTTT.

Comments on this clone: Germline is not matched at one junction end, which may reflect a read error. The chain employs TRBV20-1 and TRBJ1-1; no definite D call. The CDR3 runs to 10 residues. CDR1 is DFQATT, CDR2 SNEGSKA, per germline (reference sequence). CDR3 protein: CSARDKTALF. The CDR3 DNA sequence: TGCAGTGCTAGAGACAAGACGGCTCTCTTT.

CDR3 residues: CASPRGQGANTEAFF. CDR3 bases: TGTGCCAGCCCCCGAGGCCAGGGGGCTAACACTGAAGCTTTCTTT. The rearrangement uses TRBV7-9 and TRBJ1-1, with 8 bases matching TRBD1. The V and J ends lost 8 bases and 2 bases, in that order; junction bases with no gene match: 10. Germline loops: CDR1 SEHNR, CDR2 FQNEAQ (reference sequence). This CDR3 is 15 amino acids long.